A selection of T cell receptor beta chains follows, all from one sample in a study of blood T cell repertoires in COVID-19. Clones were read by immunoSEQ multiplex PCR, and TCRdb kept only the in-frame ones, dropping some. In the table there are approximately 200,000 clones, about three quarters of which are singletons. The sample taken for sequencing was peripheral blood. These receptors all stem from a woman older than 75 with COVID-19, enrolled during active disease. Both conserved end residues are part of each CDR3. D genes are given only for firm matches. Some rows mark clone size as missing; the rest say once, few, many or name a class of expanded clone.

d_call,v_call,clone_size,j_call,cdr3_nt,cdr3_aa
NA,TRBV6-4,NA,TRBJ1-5,TGTGCCAGCAGTCCCCATACAGGGCCCAATCAGCCCCAGCATTTT,CASSPHTGPNQPQHF
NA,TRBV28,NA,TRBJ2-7,TGTGCCAGCAGTCACTCCTACGAGCAGTACTTC,CASSHSYEQYF
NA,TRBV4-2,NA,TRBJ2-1,TGTGCCAGCAGCCAAGATGGAACTACCTACAATGAGCAGTTCTTC,CASSQDGTTYNEQFF
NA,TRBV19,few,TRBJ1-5,TGTGCCAGTAGTATTAGGATCGAACGAGGCAGGGGATCGTACCAGCCCCAGCATTTT,CASSIRIERGRGSYQPQHF
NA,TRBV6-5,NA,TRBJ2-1,TGTGCCAGCAGTTACTCACCGGGACAAGAGCAGTTCTTC,CASSYSPGQEQFF
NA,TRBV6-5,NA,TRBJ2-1,TGTGCCAGCGGTCGACTAGTAGAGCAGTTCTTC,CASGRLVEQFF
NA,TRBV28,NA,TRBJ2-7,TGTGCCAGCAGTTTACAGGGGAAGCAGTACTTC,CASSLQGKQYF
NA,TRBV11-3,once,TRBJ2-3,TGTGCCAGCAGCTTAGGCCTGGATGACAGGTCCACAGATACGCAGTATTTT,CASSLGLDDRSTDTQYF
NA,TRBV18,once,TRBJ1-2,TGTGCCAGCTCAGTTTCGGCTACCAACGCTCTAACTAATGGCTACACCTTC,CASSVSATNALTNGYTF
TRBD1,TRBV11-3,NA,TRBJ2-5,TGTGCCAGCAGCTCTCGGACAGGGCTGGATGAGACCCAGTACTTC,CASSSRTGLDETQYF
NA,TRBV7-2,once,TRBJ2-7,TGTGCCAGCAGCTTAGACGCAGGACTCCTTTCCTACGAGCAGTACTTC,CASSLDAGLLSYEQYF
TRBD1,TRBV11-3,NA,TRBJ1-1,TGTGCCAGCAGCCCCCGACGACAGGGACGGGACACTGAAGCTTTCTTT,CASSPRRQGRDTEAFF
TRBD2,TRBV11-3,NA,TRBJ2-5,TGTGCCAGCAGCGGACAGCGGGGGGGCAATTTAGAGACCCAGTACTTC,CASSGQRGGNLETQYF
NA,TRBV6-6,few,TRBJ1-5,TGTGCCAGCAGTTATATCCAACAGCTCAATCAGCCCCAGCATTTT,CASSYIQQLNQPQHF
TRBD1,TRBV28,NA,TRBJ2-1,TGTGCCAGCAGCACCGATCAGGGGGCGCAGTACAATGAGCAGTTCTTC,CASSTDQGAQYNEQFF
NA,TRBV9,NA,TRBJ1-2,TGTGCCAGCAGCCCTGCGCTGAGTAACTATGGCTACACCTTC,CASSPALSNYGYTF
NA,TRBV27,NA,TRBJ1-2,TGTGCCAGCAGACCGTCGGGGGGAGATGGCTACACCTTC,CASRPSGGDGYTF
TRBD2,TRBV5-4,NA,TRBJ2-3,TGTGCCAGCAGCGAAGATAGGGGACTAGCAGATACGCAGTATTTT,CASSEDRGLADTQYF
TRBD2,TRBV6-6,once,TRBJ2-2,TGTGCCAGCAGTTACGGGGGGGACACCGGGGAGCTGTTTTTT,CASSYGGDTGELFF
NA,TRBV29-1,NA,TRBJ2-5,TGCAGCGTTAGGCGGGGCCAAGAGACCCAGTACTTC,CSVRRGQETQYF
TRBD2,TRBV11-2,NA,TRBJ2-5,TGTGCCAGCAGCTTAGGGGGTGGACTAGCCTGGAATACCCAGTACTTC,CASSLGGGLAWNTQYF
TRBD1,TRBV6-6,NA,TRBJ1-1,TGTGCCAGCCTTACAGGGGTGAACACTGAAGCTTTCTTT,CASLTGVNTEAFF
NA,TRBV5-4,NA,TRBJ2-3,TGTGCCAGCAGCTTGGAAGCTCCCGCAGATACGCAGTATTTT,CASSLEAPADTQYF
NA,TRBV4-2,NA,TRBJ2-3,TGTGCCAGCAGCCAAGAGGATCACAGCATGAACACAGATACGCAGTATTTT,CASSQEDHSMNTDTQYF
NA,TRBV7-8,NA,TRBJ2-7,TGTGCCAGCAGCGGGCGGGACCTTGGTATAGGCGAGCAGTACTTC,CASSGRDLGIGEQYF
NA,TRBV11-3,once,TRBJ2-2,TGTGCCAGCAGCTTAGGATTAGTGCGGAACACCGGGGAGCTGTTTTTT,CASSLGLVRNTGELFF
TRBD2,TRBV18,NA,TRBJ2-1,TGTGCCAGCTCGCAAGAACAGGGACTAGCGGGAGAGCAGTTCTTC,CASSQEQGLAGEQFF
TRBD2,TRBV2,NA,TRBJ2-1,TGTGCCAGCAGTTTAGCGGGTCCCTCCTACAATGAGCAGTTCTTC,CASSLAGPSYNEQFF
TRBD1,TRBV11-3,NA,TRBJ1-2,TGTGCCAGCAGCTTAACCACCCCCGGGACAGGGGTGTATGGCTACACCTTC,CASSLTTPGTGVYGYTF
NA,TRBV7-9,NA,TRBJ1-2,TGTGCCAGCAGCTTAGGGGGACTAAACTATGGCTACACCTTC,CASSLGGLNYGYTF
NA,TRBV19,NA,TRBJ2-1,TGTGCCAGTAGTTTGGAGTGGAGCTATGAGCAGTTCTTC,CASSLEWSYEQFF
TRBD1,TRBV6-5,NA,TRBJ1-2,TGTGCCAGCAGGGGACAGGCCTCTGGGGGCTACACCTTC,CASRGQASGGYTF
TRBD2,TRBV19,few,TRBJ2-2,TGTGCCAGTAGTAAACTAATGCGGGGGGGCCGCACCGGGGAGCTGTTTTTT,CASSKLMRGGRTGELFF
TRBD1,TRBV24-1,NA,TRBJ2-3,TGTGCCACCAGTGATGACAGGGGGCCTGATACGCAGTATTTT,CATSDDRGPDTQYF
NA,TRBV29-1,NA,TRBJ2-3,TGCAGCGTTACCACAGGGTCAGATACGCAGTATTTT,CSVTTGSDTQYF
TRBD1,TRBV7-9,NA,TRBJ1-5,TGTGCCAGCAGCTTGACAGGGGCTGGCGATCAGCCCCAGCATTTT,CASSLTGAGDQPQHF